Presented here are 20 T cell receptor beta chains from one specimen sequenced in a study of tumor-infiltrating lymphocytes in oesophageal squamous cell carcinoma. TCRdb fed the reads into MiXCR, producing one record per CDR3 protein. The sample has 9,500 to 14,000 distinct CDR3 sequences, more than 50% seen once. Specimen: blood. The receptors derive from a female donor with esophageal squamous cell carcinoma.

This clonotype was counted only a few times. In nucleotides, the CDR3 is TGTGCCAGCAGTTCCGGACAGGTTGCAGATACGCAGTATTTT. The encoded protein is CASSSGQVADTQYF. This chain joins TRBV7-3 and TRBJ2-3; 7 bases are a match to TRBD1. The J segment lost 4 bases and the V segment lost 6 bases, leaving 7 bases of the junction unmatched. This CDR3 spans 14 amino acids. Germline loops: CDR1 SGHTA, CDR2 FQGTGA.

Many counts were recorded for this clonotype. This sequence may be a read error, since a much larger clone differs from it by one base. The chain joins TRBV28 to TRBJ2-7; 9 bases map to TRBD1. V was pared by 5 bases and J by 7 bases, with 12 bases of the junction left unmatched. Germline values: CDR1 MDHEN, CDR2 SYDVKM. This CDR3 region has 15 residues. This CDR3 reads CASSLPGQGYNEQYF. CDR3 coding DNA: TGTGCCAGCAGTCTCCCGGGACAGGGTTACAATGAGCAGTACTTC.

The chain recombines TRBV12-3 or TRBV12-4 with TRBJ1-1, with a possible D match to TRBD1 (6 bases). V was trimmed by 6 bases and J by 4 bases, leaving 12 bases between them. The CDR3 runs to 13 residues. CDR3 loop: CASSLTGPTEAFF. CDR3 bases: TGTGCCAGCAGCCTTACAGGGCCCACTGAAGCTTTCTTT.

The chain recombines TRBV7-6 with TRBJ2-5; D ambiguous. The J call may be mistaken, given a closer DNA end match to TRBJ1-1. This CDR3 has 15 amino acids. In germline, CDR1 is SGHVS, CDR2 FNYEAQ. CDR3 in amino acids: CASSPSAQMNTEAFF. In nucleotides, the CDR3 is TGTGCCAGCAGCCCGTCAGCCCAAATGAACACTGAAGCTTTCTTT.

This clonotype has at least ten counts. V is TRBV18 and J is TRBJ2-7; weak D call: TRBD1 (5 bases). The CDR3 covers 13 residues. Per the germline V gene, CDR1 is KGHSH and CDR2 is LQKENI. The V gene lost 0 bases and the J gene lost 7 bases, with 10 bases spanning the gap. CDR3 protein: CASSPPSNREQYF. Written as DNA, the CDR3 is TGTGCCAGCTCACCACCATCTAACAGGGAGCAGTACTTC.

Details on this clonotype: Given a much more abundant clone one base away, this may be a read error. This chain links TRBV20-1 with TRBJ2-6; no clear D. V lost 1 base and J 0 bases, leaving 10 bases between the germline ends. Looked up from germline, CDR1 is DFQATT and CDR2 is SNEGSKA (reference sequence). CDR3 size: 16 residues. DNA of the CDR3: TGCAGTGCTAGAGGGGCAGCACCCTCTGGGGCCAACGTCCTGACTTTC. Encoded protein: CSARGAAPSGANVLTF.

The table lists this clonotype with many counts. V is TRBV5-1 and J is TRBJ1-1; 8 bases line up with TRBD1. The trim removed 1 base at V and 5 bases at J, leaving 10 bases unmatched. This CDR3 is 16 amino acids long. The V gene's germline CDR1 is SGHRS and CDR2 YFSETQ. The CDR3 sequence is CASSLSSGQGKTEAFF. The CDR3 DNA reads TGCGCCAGCAGCTTGTCCAGCGGACAGGGTAAGACTGAAGCTTTCTTT.

V and J are TRBV6-5 and TRBJ2-5; perhaps TRBD2 as D (6 bases). The CDR3 has 13 amino acids. The ends were cut back, 7 bases at V and 5 bases at J, with 14 bases in the middle. Germline CDR1 is MNHEY and CDR2 is SVGAGI. CDR3 coding DNA: TGTGCCAGCAAGCGAGCGGGCGCGGAGACCCAGTACTTC. As protein: CASKRAGAETQYF.

This chain connects TRBV7-4 to TRBJ1-3; D call uncertain. The CDR3 is 13 residues long. V shed 2 bases and J shed 2 bases, with 4 bases lying between them. Germline CDR1 SGHVT, CDR2 SQSDAQ. The CDR3 DNA sequence: TGTGCCAGCAGCTTAAATACTGGAAACACCATATATTTT. It encodes CASSLNTGNTIYF.

The chain employs TRBV7-2 and TRBJ2-1; the match to TRBD1 covers 7 bases. From germline, CDR1 is SGHTA and CDR2 FQGNSA. V shed 4 bases, J shed 4 bases, and the junction held 22 bases outside the gene matches. The CDR3 contains 20 residues. CDR3 bases: TGTGCCAGCAGCTCCACCACTCCCGGACAGGCAATCTTCACATACAATGAGCAGTTCTTC. This sequence encodes CASSSTTPGQAIFTYNEQFF.

The CDR3 nucleotides are TGTGCCAGCAGCTGGACAGGAATGAACACTGAAGCTTTCTTT. This codes for CASSWTGMNTEAFF. The chain recombines TRBV7-2 with TRBJ1-1, with 7 bases matching TRBD1. Germline V gene data show CDR1 as SGHTA and CDR2 as FQGNSA. With 4 bases clipped from V and 0 bases from J, the junction kept 2 bases outside the gene matches. The CDR3 has 14 amino acids.

This clonotype is categorized as large. This chain uses TRBV7-2 with TRBJ2-1, with D possibly TRBD1 on 6 matching bases. Germline CDR1 SGHTA, CDR2 FQGNSA. V was pared by 7 bases and J by 6 bases, with 19 bases between. This CDR3 is 15 amino acids long. The CDR3 DNA sequence: TGTGCCAGCAAAAGCACAAATACCAGGGGCAATGAGCAGTTCTTC. Translation gives CASKSTNTRGNEQFF. Combining the CDR3 with reference TRBV7-2 and TRBJ2-1 gives the whole variable domain GAGVSQSPSNKVTEKGKDVELRCDPISGHTALYWYRQSLGQGLEFLIYFQGNSAPDKSGLPSDRFSAERTGGSVSTLTIQRTQQEDSAVYLCASKSTNTRGNEQFFGPGTRLTVL.

V and J are TRBV7-4 and TRBJ2-5, with D maybe TRBD2 (5 bases). With the DNA end fitting TRBJ2-1 better, the J assignment may be wrong. The CDR3 extends over 14 amino acids. Germline assignment: CDR1 SGHVT and CDR2 SQSDAQ. The CDR3 loop is CASSLAGTYNEQFF. The CDR3 nucleotides are TGTGCCAGCAGCTTAGCCGGGACCTACAATGAGCAGTTCTTC.

This clonotype has only a few counts. The chain carries TRBV12-3 or TRBV12-4 and TRBJ2-2; D is unresolved. Trimming took off 2 bases at V and 3 bases at J, with 7 bases between the two ends. This CDR3 is 14 amino acids long. The CDR3 nucleotides are TGTGCCAGCAGTTTAATAGGCTACACCGGGGAGCTGTTTTTT. Encoded protein: CASSLIGYTGELFF.

Within the sample, this clonotype is medium-sized. J is TRBJ2-1 and V is TRBV7-6; 8 nucleotides line up with TRBD1. Germline lookup yields CDR1 SGHVS and CDR2 FNYEAQ. After removal of 1 base from V and 7 bases from J, the junction contained 9 bases not matched to a gene. CDR3 size: 16 residues. The CDR3 nucleotides are TGTGCCAGCAGCTTAGTGTATTCAGGGGGCTCTAATGAGCAGTTCTTC. Translated: CASSLVYSGGSNEQFF.

Note on this clonotype: Relative to the germline gene, one junction end is altered; a read error may explain this. The CDR3 DNA follows: TGTGCTAGCAGCCCCGGACAGGGGTTCGGGGAGCTGTTTTTT. Protein product: CASSPGQGFGELFF. The rearrangement uses TRBV7-6 and TRBJ2-2; 9 bases fit TRBD1. CDR3 length: 14 residues. Germline V gene lookup returns CDR1 SGHVS and CDR2 FNYEAQ.

The chain links TRBV28 to TRBJ2-7; the match to TRBD2 covers 8 bases. The end of the DNA fits TRBJ2-1 better, so the J call may be wrong. CDR3 length: 13 amino acids. Germline V CDR1 and CDR2: MDHEN, SYDVKM. The CDR3 region has the DNA TGTGCCAGCAGTTTTACCGGGAGGGATCAGCAGTTCTTC. It specifies CASSFTGRDQQFF.

This clonotype was counted once. This rearrangement joins TRBV6-6 to TRBJ2-5; D is ambiguous. Germline V CDR1 and CDR2: MNHNY, SVGAGI (reference sequence). The CDR3 covers 13 residues. The ends were cut back, 0 bases at V and 7 bases at J, with 9 bases in the middle. DNA of the CDR3: TGTGCCAGCAGTTACTCCCCAAGTGGGACCCAGTACTTC. This encodes CASSYSPSGTQYF.

The chain combines TRBV12-3 or TRBV12-4 with TRBJ2-7; 8 positions match TRBD1. The J call may not be correct, given that the DNA end is closer to TRBJ1-2. The CDR3 consists of 13 residues. CDR3 sequence reads: CASIKGTGGGYTF. The CDR3 region has the DNA TGTGCCAGCATCAAGGGGACAGGAGGCGGCTACACCTTC.

With respect to this clonotype: The CDR3 carries no conserved terminal phenylalanine or tryptophan, so it likely arises from a read error. The chain is built from TRBV7-9 and TRBJ2-3, with D hard to call. Trimming pared 4 bases from V and 2 bases from J, leaving 4 bases between. The CDR3 extends over 12 amino acids. Germline assignment: CDR1 SEHNR and CDR2 FQNEAQ (reference sequence). Here the CDR3 DNA reads TGTGCCAGCAGCTCGTACACAGATACGCAGTATGTT. This encodes CASSSYTDTQYV.